These 24 T cell receptor beta chains came from one sample sequenced in a study of cytomegalovirus exposure and HLA in healthy donors. 60 Vbeta and 13 Jbeta primers were used in PCR. Libraries were prepared by immunoSEQ multiplex PCR; TCRdb keeps only in-frame clonotypes and omits some of them. The sample records 150,000 to 200,000 clones, around 62% being singletons. Sequenced material: PBMCs. Receptor source: a man aged 40-49 years in good health and CMV-seronegative.

The V and J genes are TRBV6-1 and TRBJ2-5; 13 bases are a match to TRBD2. Trimming took 2 bases from V and 5 from J; bases not matched to a gene: 11. This CDR3 region has 18 residues. In germline, CDR1 is MNHNS, CDR2 SASEGT. For the CDR3, the DNA is TGTGCCAGCAGTGAAAGCCCCACTAGCGGGAGGGGAAGGGAGACCCAGTACTTC. As protein: CASSESPTSGRGRETQYF.

The V and J genes are TRBV6-5 and TRBJ1-4, with 12 positions matching TRBD1. In germline, CDR1 is MNHEY, CDR2 SVGAGI. The CDR3 runs to 15 residues. Trimming cost V 6 bases and J 7 bases; bases outside gene matches: 6. The CDR3 protein is CASRTGTGGVEKLFF. As DNA, the CDR3 is TGTGCCAGCAGAACCGGGACAGGGGGCGTTGAAAAACTGTTTTTT.

The chain employs TRBV30 and TRBJ2-7; D unclear. Germline loops: CDR1 GTSNPN, CDR2 SVGIG (reference sequence). Trimming took 4 bases from V and 3 from J, leaving 7 bases between them. This CDR3 comprises 11 residues. CDR3 DNA: TGTGCCTGGACCGGTGGCTACGAGCAGTACTTC. Protein: CAWTGGYEQYF.

This clone was observed a handful of times. The CDR3 is CASSFVSSGATEAFF. The CDR3 nucleotides are TGTGCCAGCAGCTTCGTTTCAAGCGGGGCTACTGAAGCTTTCTTT. This rearrangement joins TRBV7-9 to TRBJ1-1, with a weak D call TRBD1 (5 bases). Trimming removed 3 bases from V and 5 bases from J, with 16 bases in between. CDR3 length: 15 amino acids. Germline V gene data show CDR1 as SEHNR and CDR2 as FQNEAQ (reference sequence). The full variable domain, its missing parts supplied by reference TRBV7-9 and TRBJ1-1, is DTGVSQNPRHKITKRGQNVTFRCDPISEHNRLYWYRQTLGQGPEFLTYFQNEAQLEKSRLLSDRFSAERPKGSFSTLEIQRTEQGDSAMYLCASSFVSSGATEAFFGQGTRLTVV.

The chain joins TRBV6-6 to TRBJ1-2; 11 bases match TRBD1. Germline trimming cut 8 bases from V and 4 bases from J; bases unmatched to any gene: 9. From germline, CDR1 is MNHNY and CDR2 SVGAGI (reference sequence). The CDR3 loop spans 15 amino acids. The CDR3 bases are TGTGCCAGCGGCTCCGGGACAGGGGGTACCTATGGCTACACCTTC. This translates into CASGSGTGGTYGYTF.

In regard to this clone: The same CDR3 arises from other DNA sequences in this sample as well. J is TRBJ1-3 and V is TRBV6-1; 7 bases agree with TRBD1. The CDR3 covers 14 residues. V lost 7 bases, J lost 0 bases, and 3 bases stayed unmatched. Germline assignment: CDR1 MNHNS and CDR2 SASEGT. CDR3 residues: CASTWTGSGNTIYF. CDR3 DNA sequence: TGTGCCAGCACCTGGACAGGCTCTGGAAACACCATATATTTT.

The rearrangement links TRBV5-1 to TRBJ2-3, with TRBD2 matching 8 bases. The trim removed 0 bases at V and 2 bases at J, leaving 5 bases unmatched. The CDR3 is 16 residues long. Germline assignment: CDR1 SGHRS and CDR2 YFSETQ. The CDR3, as DNA: TGCGCCAGCAGCTTGGCGGGGCGGGGGGTCACAGATACGCAGTATTTT. The encoded protein is CASSLAGRGVTDTQYF.

The chain joins TRBV19 to TRBJ2-7, with 10 bases aligning to TRBD2. The V and J ends lost 3 bases and 3 bases, in that order; junction bases with no gene match: 8. Germline assignment: CDR1 LNHDA and CDR2 SQIVND (reference sequence). The CDR3 is 16 amino acids. The CDR3 DNA follows: TGTGCCAGTAGTATCATTAGGACTAGCGGTAACTACGAGCAGTACTTC. The encoded protein is CASSIIRTSGNYEQYF.

The CDR3: CASSPGGQPQHF. The CDR3 nucleotides read TGTGCCAGCAGTCCAGGTGGTCAGCCCCAGCATTTT. This sequence joins TRBV28 and TRBJ1-5; D remains ambiguous. Trimming removed 5 bases at V and 6 bases at J, with 8 bases between. The CDR3 runs 12 residues. Germline-derived CDR1 and CDR2 are MDHEN and SYDVKM.

CDR3 region: CASKPQPGGAYEQYF. CDR3 sequence (DNA): TGTGCCAGCAAACCCCAGCCAGGTGGTGCCTACGAGCAGTACTTC. The V gene is TRBV27, the J gene TRBJ2-7; D remains ambiguous. V lost 7 bases, J lost 2 bases, and 18 bases lay in between. Per the germline V gene, CDR1 is MNHEY and CDR2 is SMNVEV (reference sequence). CDR3 size: 15 residues.

The rearrangement links TRBV27 to TRBJ2-7; TRBD1 matches at 9 bases. Germline V gives CDR1 MNHEY, CDR2 SMNVEV (reference sequence). Trimming took 6 bases from V and 4 from J; bases not matched to a gene: 4. The CDR3 loop spans 13 amino acids. The CDR3, as DNA: TGTGCCAGCAGACAGGGGGCGGGGTACGAGCAGTACTTC. Translation: CASRQGAGYEQYF.

The rearrangement joins TRBV5-4 to TRBJ2-7, with TRBD1 matching 11 bases. V lost 2 bases and J lost 7; bases outside the gene matches: 5. The germline gives CDR1 SGHNT, CDR2 YYREEE (reference sequence). This CDR3 is 14 amino acids long. The DNA for the CDR3 is TGTGCCAGCAGCTTCCGGGACAGGGGGGGAGAGCAGTACTTC. Translation: CASSFRDRGGEQYF. Full variable domain (rest looked up from reference TRBV5-4 and TRBJ2-7): ETGVTQSPTHLIKTRGQQVTLRCSSQSGHNTVSWYQQALGQGPQFIFQYYREEENGRGNFPPRFSGLQFPNYSSELNVNALELDDSALYLCASSFRDRGGEQYFGPGTRLTVT.

The rearrangement links TRBV6-6 to TRBJ2-5; D is perhaps TRBD2 (6 bases). This CDR3 is 14 amino acids long. The V gene lost 2 bases and the J gene lost 2 bases, with 9 bases spanning the gap. Germline CDR1 and CDR2: MNHNY and SVGAGI (reference sequence). DNA for the CDR3: TGTGCCAGCAGTTACCGGGGGTCTCAAGAGACCCAGTACTTC. Translation gives CASSYRGSQETQYF.

This clone was detected only a few times. The genes are TRBV2 and TRBJ2-7; TRBD1 aligns across 8 bases. The CDR3 sequence is 14 residues long. V shed 9 bases and J 2 bases; nucleotides not matched to a gene: 9. Germline V lookup: CDR1 SNHLY, CDR2 FYNNEI. The CDR3 loop is CASAGRQGPYEQYF. CDR3 nucleotides: TGTGCCAGTGCGGGGAGACAGGGGCCCTACGAGCAGTACTTC.

This rearrangement joins TRBV29-1 to TRBJ2-5, with no clear D. This CDR3 contains 11 residues. Trimming pared 3 bases from V and 5 bases from J, leaving 7 bases between. Germline V gene sequence: CDR1 SQVTM, CDR2 ANQGSEA. DNA of the CDR3: TGCAGCGTTGAGTTTCGTGAGACCCAGTACTTC. Amino acid sequence: CSVEFRETQYF. Drawing the rest from reference TRBV29-1 and TRBJ2-5, the complete variable domain is SAVISQKPSRDICQRGTSLTIQCQVDSQVTMMFWYRQQPGQSLTLIATANQGSEATYESGFVIDKFPISRPNLTFSTLTVSNMSPEDSSIYLCSVEFRETQYFGPGTRLLVL.

This clone occurred a few times. V usage is TRBV28 and J usage is TRBJ1-4; 7 nucleotides align to TRBD1. The CDR3 covers 15 residues. The germline V gene encodes CDR1 MDHEN and CDR2 SYDVKM. Unmatched junction bases numbered 9, after V lost 3 bases and J lost 8 bases. The CDR3 here is CASSFNSRGKEKLFF. The CDR3 DNA is TGTGCCAGCAGTTTTAATTCCAGGGGGAAGGAAAAACTGTTTTTT.

This clone was observed once. The V call is TRBV5-1, the J call TRBJ2-7; D may be TRBD2 (5 bases). Trimming took off 1 base at V and 0 bases at J, with 8 bases between the two ends. Germline V lookup: CDR1 SGHRS, CDR2 YFSETQ. This CDR3 comprises 14 residues. CDR3 DNA sequence: TGCGCCAGCAGCTTGTCTAGCCTCTCCTACGAGCAGTACTTC. Translated: CASSLSSLSYEQYF.

The chain links TRBV5-1 to TRBJ2-7; D call uncertain. The V end lost 0 bases, the J end lost 3 bases, and 7 bases lay between the germline ends. CDR3 size: 13 residues. Germline V gene lookup returns CDR1 SGHRS and CDR2 YFSETQ. This CDR3 reads CASSLGADYEQYF. CDR3 bases: TGCGCCAGCAGCTTGGGTGCGGACTACGAGCAGTACTTC.

This clone has just one count. The rearrangement joins TRBV28 to TRBJ2-5; 10 nucleotides align to TRBD1. The V gene's germline CDR1 is MDHEN and CDR2 SYDVKM. The CDR3 consists of 15 residues. J was trimmed by 5 bases and V by 6 bases; bases with no gene match: 9. The CDR3 DNA follows: TGTGCCAGCAGCAAACCGGGACAGGGGAGGGAGACCCAGTACTTC. Protein sequence: CASSKPGQGRETQYF.

The chain has TRBV7-8 and TRBJ1-5; D is unresolved. Germline V lookup: CDR1 SGHVS, CDR2 FQNEAQ. The CDR3 sequence is 17 residues long. With 1 base removed from V and 7 bases from J, the gap between germline ends came to 20 bases. The DNA for the CDR3 is TGTGCCAGCAGCTTAGTTCCGGCTGGAGGTGTAAGCCAGCCCCAGCATTTT. Residues: CASSLVPAGGVSQPQHF.

This chain links TRBV30 with TRBJ1-5; D remains unclear. Germline V gene lookup returns CDR1 GTSNPN and CDR2 SVGIG (reference sequence). With 1 base removed from V and 5 bases from J, the gap between germline ends came to 15 bases. The CDR3 consists of 15 residues. Here the CDR3 reads CAWSGSGPLDQPQHF. CDR3 in DNA: TGTGCCTGGAGTGGATCCGGTCCCCTAGATCAGCCCCAGCATTTT. Looking up the rest from reference TRBV30 and TRBJ1-5 gives the full variable domain: SQTIHQWPATLVQPVGSPLSLECTVEGTSNPNLYWYRQAAGRGLQLLFYSVGIGQISSEVPQNLSASRPQDRQFILSSKKLLLSDSGFYLCAWSGSGPLDQPQHFGDGTRLSIL.

The V and J genes are TRBV5-1 and TRBJ2-5; 8 bases line up with TRBD2. CDR1 SGHRS and CDR2 YFSETQ come from the germline V gene. This CDR3 has 14 amino acids. The ends lost 1 base at V and 1 base at J; junction bases unmatched: 0. In DNA form, the CDR3 reads TGCGCCAGCAGCTTGAGCGGGGGCCAAGAGACCCAGTACTTC. Residues: CASSLSGGQETQYF.

The rearrangement joins TRBV7-3 to TRBJ2-7; tentative D call: TRBD2 (7 bases). The CDR3 extends over 13 amino acids. Trimming pared 5 bases from V and 7 bases from J, leaving 15 bases between. CDR1 SGHTA and CDR2 FQGTGA come from the germline V gene. Here the CDR3 DNA reads TGTGCCAGCAGCCCTGGGGGGGCTGGAGAGCAGTACTTC. It encodes CASSPGGAGEQYF.

This rearrangement joins TRBV7-9 to TRBJ1-6, with 7 nucleotides matching TRBD1. The CDR3 loop spans 17 amino acids. V was clipped by 1 base and J by 7 bases; unmatched bases: 10. Germline V gene data show CDR1 as SEHNR and CDR2 as FQNEAQ (reference sequence). For the CDR3, the DNA is TGTGCCAGCAGCTTAGATAATCAGGGACAGCTAAATTCACCCCTCCACTTT. Encoded protein: CASSLDNQGQLNSPLHF. Using reference TRBV7-9 and TRBJ1-6 for the parts outside the CDR3, the full variable domain is DTGVSQNPRHKITKRGQNVTFRCDPISEHNRLYWYRQTLGQGPEFLTYFQNEAQLEKSRLLSDRFSAERPKGSFSTLEIQRTEQGDSAMYLCASSLDNQGQLNSPLHFGNGTRLTVT.